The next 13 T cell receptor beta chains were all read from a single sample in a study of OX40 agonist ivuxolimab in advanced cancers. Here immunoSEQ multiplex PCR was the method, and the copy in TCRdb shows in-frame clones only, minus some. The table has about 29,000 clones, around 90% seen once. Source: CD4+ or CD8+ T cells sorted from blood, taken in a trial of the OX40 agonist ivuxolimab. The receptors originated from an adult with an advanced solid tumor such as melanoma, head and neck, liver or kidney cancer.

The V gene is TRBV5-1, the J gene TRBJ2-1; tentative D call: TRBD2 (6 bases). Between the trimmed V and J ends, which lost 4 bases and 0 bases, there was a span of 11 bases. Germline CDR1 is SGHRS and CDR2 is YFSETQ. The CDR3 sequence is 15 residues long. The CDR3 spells CASSIAAGSYNEQFF. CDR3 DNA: TGCGCCAGCAGCATCGCAGCGGGCTCCTACAATGAGCAGTTCTTC.

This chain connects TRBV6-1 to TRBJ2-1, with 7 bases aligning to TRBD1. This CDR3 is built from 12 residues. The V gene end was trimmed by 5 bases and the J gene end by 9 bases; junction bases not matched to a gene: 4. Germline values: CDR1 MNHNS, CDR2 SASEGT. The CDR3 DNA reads TGTGCCAGCAGTCCCGACAGGGCTGAGCAGTTCTTC. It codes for CASSPDRAEQFF.

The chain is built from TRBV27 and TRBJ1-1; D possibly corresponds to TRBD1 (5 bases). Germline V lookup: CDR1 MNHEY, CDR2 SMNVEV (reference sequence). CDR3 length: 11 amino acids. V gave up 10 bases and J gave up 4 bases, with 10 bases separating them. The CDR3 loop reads CATRRATEAFF. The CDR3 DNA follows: TGTGCCACCCGCAGGGCCACTGAAGCTTTCTTT.

For the CDR3, the DNA is TGTGCCAGCAGTATCCAGGGGAATGGCTACACCTTC. It is translated as CASSIQGNGYTF. The chain recombines TRBV6-1 with TRBJ1-2, with D tentatively TRBD1 (6 bases). Germline values: CDR1 MNHNS, CDR2 SASEGT. CDR3 size: 12 residues. V dropped 5 bases and J dropped 6 bases, with 10 bases sitting between them.

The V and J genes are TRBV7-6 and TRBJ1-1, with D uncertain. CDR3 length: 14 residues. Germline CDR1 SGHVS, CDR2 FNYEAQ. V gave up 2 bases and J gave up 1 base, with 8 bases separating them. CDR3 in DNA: TGTGCCAGCAGCTTATCCCCAGAGAACACTGAAGCTTTCTTT. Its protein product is CASSLSPENTEAFF. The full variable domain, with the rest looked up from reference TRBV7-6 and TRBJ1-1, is GAGVSQSPRYKVTKRGQDVALRCDPISGHVSLYWYRQALGQGPEFLTYFNYEAQQDKSGLPNDRFSAERPEGSISTLTIQRTEQRDSAMYRCASSLSPENTEAFFGQGTRLTVV.

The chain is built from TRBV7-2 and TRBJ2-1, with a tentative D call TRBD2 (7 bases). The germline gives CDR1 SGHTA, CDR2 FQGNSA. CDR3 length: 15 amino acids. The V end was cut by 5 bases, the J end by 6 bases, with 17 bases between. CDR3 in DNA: TGTGCCAGCAGCGAAAGGGGGAGGGCGGTCAATGAGCAGTTCTTC. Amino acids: CASSERGRAVNEQFF.

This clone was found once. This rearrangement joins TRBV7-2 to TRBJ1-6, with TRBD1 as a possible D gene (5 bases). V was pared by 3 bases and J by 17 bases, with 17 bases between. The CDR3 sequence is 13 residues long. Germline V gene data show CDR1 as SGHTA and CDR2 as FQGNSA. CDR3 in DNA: TGTGCCAGCAGCTTTGGTCCGACGTCGGGGGTCCACTTT. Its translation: CASSFGPTSGVHF.

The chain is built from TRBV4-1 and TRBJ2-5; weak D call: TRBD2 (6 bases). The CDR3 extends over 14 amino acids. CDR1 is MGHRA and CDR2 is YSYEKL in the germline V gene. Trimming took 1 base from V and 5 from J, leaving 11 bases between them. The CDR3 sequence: CASSQADRGETQYF. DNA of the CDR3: TGCGCCAGCAGCCAAGCCGACCGGGGGGAGACCCAGTACTTC.

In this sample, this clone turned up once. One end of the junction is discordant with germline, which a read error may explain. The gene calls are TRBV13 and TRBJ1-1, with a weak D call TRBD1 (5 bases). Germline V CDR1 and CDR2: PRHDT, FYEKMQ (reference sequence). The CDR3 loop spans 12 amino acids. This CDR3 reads CATSRGSTEAFF. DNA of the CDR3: TGTGCCACCAGCCGGGGCAGCACTGAAGCTTTCTTT.

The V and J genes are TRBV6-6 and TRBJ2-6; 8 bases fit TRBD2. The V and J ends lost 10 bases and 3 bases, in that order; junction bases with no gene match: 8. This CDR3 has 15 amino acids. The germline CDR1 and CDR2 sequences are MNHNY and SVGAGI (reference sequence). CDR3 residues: CATLGAGGGANVLTF. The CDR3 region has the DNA TGTGCCACCCTAGGGGCGGGGGGTGGGGCCAACGTCCTGACTTTC.

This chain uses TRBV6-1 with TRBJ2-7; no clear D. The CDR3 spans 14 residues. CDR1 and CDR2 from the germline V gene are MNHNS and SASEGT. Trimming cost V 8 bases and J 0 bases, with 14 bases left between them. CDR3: CASHLDVSSYEQYF. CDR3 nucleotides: TGTGCCAGCCACTTGGACGTTAGCTCCTACGAGCAGTACTTC.

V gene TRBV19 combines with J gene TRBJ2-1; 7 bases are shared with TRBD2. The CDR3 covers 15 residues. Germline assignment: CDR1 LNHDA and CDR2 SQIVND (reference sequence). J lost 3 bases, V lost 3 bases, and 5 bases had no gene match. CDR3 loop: CASSMGLTYYNEQFF. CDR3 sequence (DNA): TGTGCCAGTAGTATGGGACTAACCTACTACAATGAGCAGTTCTTC.

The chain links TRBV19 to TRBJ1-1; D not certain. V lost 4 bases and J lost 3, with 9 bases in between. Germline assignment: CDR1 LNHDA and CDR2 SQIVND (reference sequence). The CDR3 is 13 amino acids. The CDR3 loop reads CASSTTEYTEAFF. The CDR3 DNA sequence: TGTGCCAGTAGTACCACAGAGTACACTGAAGCTTTCTTT.